The 19 T cell receptor beta chains below come from one sample, sequenced in a study of cytomegalovirus exposure and HLA in healthy donors (dated by TCRdb to about 2017). The method behind the library was the immunoSEQ multiplex PCR assay. A mixture of 60 forward primers for TCR Vbeta segments and 13 reverse primers for TCR Jbeta segments was used in the multiplex PCR. TCRdb holds this immuneACCESS table with in-frame rearrangements only. Some clones are missing; in checked studies, unresolved V genes explain under half, and the rest has no known cause. This sample holds roughly 110,000 clones; over 75% were observed only once. Approximately 5% of the sample is in the top ten clones. Specimen: PBMCs. The receptors here all came from a woman in her thirties in good health and CMV-seropositive.

The CDR3 region is CAISDKNTEAFF. The CDR3, as DNA: TGTGCCATCAGTGACAAGAACACTGAAGCTTTCTTT. This chain joins TRBV10-3 and TRBJ1-1, with D unclear. Germline CDR1 ENHRY, CDR2 SYGVKD. This CDR3 is built from 12 residues. The V and J ends lost 3 bases and 1 base respectively, with 3 bases between them.

The V and J genes are TRBV5-1 and TRBJ1-5; D ambiguous. The germline V and J ends were trimmed by 4 bases and 5 bases, with 13 bases remaining between them. CDR1 and CDR2 (germline): SGHRS, YFSETQ. This CDR3 spans 14 amino acids. CDR3 sequence (DNA): TGCGCCAGCAGCACCGGACCCGGGGATCAGCCCCAGCATTTT. Translating it yields CASSTGPGDQPQHF.

This clone appeared a few times. This sequence joins TRBV6-1 and TRBJ1-1, with D possibly TRBD1 on 5 matching bases. Trimming pared 4 bases from V and 6 bases from J, leaving 15 bases between. Germline-derived CDR1 and CDR2 are MNHNS and SASEGT. The CDR3 runs 14 residues. Here the CDR3 reads CASSVSGTISEAFF. The CDR3 DNA reads as TGTGCCAGCAGTGTAAGCGGGACTATCTCTGAAGCTTTCTTT.

The gene calls are TRBV9 and TRBJ2-5; no firm D call. There are 14 residues in the CDR3. V was cut by 0 bases and J by 5 bases, with 11 bases left in between. The germline V gene has CDR1 SGDLS and CDR2 YYNGEE. As DNA, the CDR3 is TGTGCCAGCAGCGTAGATATAGAGGCGGAGACCCAGTACTTC. Protein sequence: CASSVDIEAETQYF.

V and J are TRBV6-5 and TRBJ2-1; a weak D match, TRBD2 (6 bases). Looked up from germline, CDR1 is MNHEY and CDR2 is SVGAGI. The CDR3 length is 12 residues. V was cut by 1 base and J by 9 bases, with 7 bases left in between. Written as DNA, the CDR3 is TGTGCCAGCAGTTACTGGCGGGGTGAGCAGTTCTTC. This translates into CASSYWRGEQFF.

V usage is TRBV29-1 and J usage is TRBJ1-3, with D perhaps TRBD1 (5 bases). Trimming removed 4 bases from V and 0 bases from J, with 10 bases in between. The germline CDR1 and CDR2 sequences are SQVTM and ANQGSEA. The CDR3 length is 14 residues. In nucleotides, the CDR3 is TGCAGCGTTGGGCCAAGGGGCTCTGGAAACACCATATATTTT. It is translated as CSVGPRGSGNTIYF.

The chain employs TRBV18 and TRBJ2-7; the D is unclear. This CDR3 is built from 13 residues. The V gene's germline CDR1 is KGHSH and CDR2 LQKENI. V lost 4 bases and J lost 0, with 7 bases in between. The CDR3 DNA reads TGTGCCAGCTCACGCATGAGCTCCTACGAGCAGTACTTC. Translated, it gives CASSRMSSYEQYF.

This rearrangement joins TRBV27 to TRBJ1-2; TRBD1 matches 11 bases. The J segment lost 8 bases and the V segment lost 4 bases, leaving 6 bases of the junction unmatched. Germline CDR1 and CDR2: MNHEY and SMNVEV (reference sequence). The CDR3 consists of 14 residues. CDR3 nucleotides: TGTGCCAGCAGTTGGACAGGGGGCGCGGAGGGCTACACCTTC. This sequence encodes CASSWTGGAEGYTF.

This sequence joins TRBV2 and TRBJ1-5, with 7 bases aligning to TRBD1. There are 14 residues in the CDR3. CDR1 and CDR2 (germline): SNHLY, FYNNEI. The junction had 4 bases not matched to a gene; V was cut back by 6 bases and J by 2 bases. This chain's CDR3 is CASRYTGGNQPQHF. For the CDR3, the DNA is TGTGCCAGCAGGTACACAGGGGGCAATCAGCCCCAGCATTTT.

The rearrangement uses TRBV11-3 and TRBJ2-3; the match to TRBD2 covers 7 bases. V was clipped by 4 bases and J by 0 bases; unmatched bases: 1. Germline loops: CDR1 SGHNT, CDR2 YENEEA. The CDR3 totals 14 residues. This CDR3 is CASSSRGSTDTQYF. The CDR3 nucleotides read TGTGCCAGCAGCTCGCGGGGGAGCACAGATACGCAGTATTTT.

This chain links TRBV27 with TRBJ2-7; D is possibly TRBD2 (5 bases). V shed 3 bases and J shed 2 bases, with 8 bases lying between them. Per germline, CDR1 MNHEY and CDR2 SMNVEV (reference sequence). The CDR3 runs to 13 residues. In DNA, the CDR3 is TGTGCCAGCAGTTTCGGGGTACCCTACGAGCAGTACTTC. Its protein product is CASSFGVPYEQYF.

The chain recombines TRBV6-6 with TRBJ1-4; 8 nucleotides agree with TRBD1. The V segment lost 7 bases and the J segment 7 bases; nucleotides outside the gene matches: 8. CDR3 length: 14 amino acids. Germline CDR1 is MNHNY and CDR2 is SVGAGI (reference sequence). The CDR3 nucleotides are TGTGCCAGCACAAGACAGGGGATAACTGAAAAACTGTTTTTT. It translates to CASTRQGITEKLFF.

The CDR3 loop reads CASSPREVVNTEAFF. The DNA of the CDR3 is TGTGCCAGCTCACCACGAGAGGTGGTGAACACTGAAGCTTTCTTT. The chain couples TRBV18 to TRBJ1-1; no firm D call. This CDR3 is 15 amino acids long. Per the germline V gene, CDR1 is KGHSH and CDR2 is LQKENI. V shed 1 base and J shed 0 bases, with 9 bases lying between them.

V is TRBV2 and J is TRBJ2-5; 13 positions agree with TRBD2. V shed 6 bases, J shed 4 bases, and the junction held 8 bases outside the gene matches. The CDR3 has 16 residues. Per germline, CDR1 SNHLY and CDR2 FYNNEI. DNA for the CDR3: TGTGCCAGCAGCGCAACTAGCGGGGGGGTCGGAGAGACCCAGTACTTC. Translation gives CASSATSGGVGETQYF.

The CDR3 reads CASRRGYRGRRWYTF. The CDR3 DNA sequence: TGTGCCAGCAGGAGGGGTTACAGGGGGCGGCGGTGGTACACCTTC. The chain has TRBV6-5 and TRBJ1-2; 9 positions agree with TRBD1. This CDR3 is built from 15 residues. CDR1 MNHEY and CDR2 SVGAGI come from the germline V gene. The V segment lost 6 bases and the J segment 11 bases; nucleotides outside the gene matches: 16.

V gene TRBV6-5 combines with J gene TRBJ1-2, with 9 bases matching TRBD1. The junction had 7 bases not matched to a gene; V was cut back by 2 bases and J by 3 bases. The CDR3 consists of 16 residues. Germline assignment: CDR1 MNHEY and CDR2 SVGAGI. This CDR3 is CASSYAGQGSHYGYTF. The DNA for the CDR3 is TGTGCCAGCAGTTACGCGGGACAGGGTTCCCACTATGGCTACACCTTC.

This chain connects TRBV6-1 to TRBJ1-1, with D tentatively TRBD1 (6 bases). The CDR3 covers 12 residues. V was shortened by 4 bases and J by 6 bases, with 9 bases between the two germline ends. In germline, CDR1 is MNHNS, CDR2 SASEGT. In nucleotides, the CDR3 is TGTGCCAGCAGTGGACAGGAGCCTGAAGCTTTCTTT. This gives the protein CASSGQEPEAFF.

This rearrangement joins TRBV6-1 to TRBJ2-1; 9 nucleotides align to TRBD1. The V gene end was trimmed by 6 bases and the J gene end by 7 bases; junction bases not matched to a gene: 10. The germline gives CDR1 MNHNS, CDR2 SASEGT. The CDR3 is made up of 15 amino acids. The DNA of the CDR3 is TGTGCCAGCAGGGGCGGGACAGGGATCATGAATGAGCAGTTCTTC. It encodes CASRGGTGIMNEQFF.

The rearrangement uses TRBV6-6 and TRBJ1-1; a weak D match, TRBD1 (6 bases). Trimming left V 2 bases short and J 3 bases short, with 10 bases between. The CDR3 length is 14 residues. Germline lookup yields CDR1 MNHNY and CDR2 SVGAGI (reference sequence). In nucleotides, the CDR3 is TGTGCCAGCAGTTACGCTGAGGGGGACACTGAAGCTTTCTTT. This codes for CASSYAEGDTEAFF.